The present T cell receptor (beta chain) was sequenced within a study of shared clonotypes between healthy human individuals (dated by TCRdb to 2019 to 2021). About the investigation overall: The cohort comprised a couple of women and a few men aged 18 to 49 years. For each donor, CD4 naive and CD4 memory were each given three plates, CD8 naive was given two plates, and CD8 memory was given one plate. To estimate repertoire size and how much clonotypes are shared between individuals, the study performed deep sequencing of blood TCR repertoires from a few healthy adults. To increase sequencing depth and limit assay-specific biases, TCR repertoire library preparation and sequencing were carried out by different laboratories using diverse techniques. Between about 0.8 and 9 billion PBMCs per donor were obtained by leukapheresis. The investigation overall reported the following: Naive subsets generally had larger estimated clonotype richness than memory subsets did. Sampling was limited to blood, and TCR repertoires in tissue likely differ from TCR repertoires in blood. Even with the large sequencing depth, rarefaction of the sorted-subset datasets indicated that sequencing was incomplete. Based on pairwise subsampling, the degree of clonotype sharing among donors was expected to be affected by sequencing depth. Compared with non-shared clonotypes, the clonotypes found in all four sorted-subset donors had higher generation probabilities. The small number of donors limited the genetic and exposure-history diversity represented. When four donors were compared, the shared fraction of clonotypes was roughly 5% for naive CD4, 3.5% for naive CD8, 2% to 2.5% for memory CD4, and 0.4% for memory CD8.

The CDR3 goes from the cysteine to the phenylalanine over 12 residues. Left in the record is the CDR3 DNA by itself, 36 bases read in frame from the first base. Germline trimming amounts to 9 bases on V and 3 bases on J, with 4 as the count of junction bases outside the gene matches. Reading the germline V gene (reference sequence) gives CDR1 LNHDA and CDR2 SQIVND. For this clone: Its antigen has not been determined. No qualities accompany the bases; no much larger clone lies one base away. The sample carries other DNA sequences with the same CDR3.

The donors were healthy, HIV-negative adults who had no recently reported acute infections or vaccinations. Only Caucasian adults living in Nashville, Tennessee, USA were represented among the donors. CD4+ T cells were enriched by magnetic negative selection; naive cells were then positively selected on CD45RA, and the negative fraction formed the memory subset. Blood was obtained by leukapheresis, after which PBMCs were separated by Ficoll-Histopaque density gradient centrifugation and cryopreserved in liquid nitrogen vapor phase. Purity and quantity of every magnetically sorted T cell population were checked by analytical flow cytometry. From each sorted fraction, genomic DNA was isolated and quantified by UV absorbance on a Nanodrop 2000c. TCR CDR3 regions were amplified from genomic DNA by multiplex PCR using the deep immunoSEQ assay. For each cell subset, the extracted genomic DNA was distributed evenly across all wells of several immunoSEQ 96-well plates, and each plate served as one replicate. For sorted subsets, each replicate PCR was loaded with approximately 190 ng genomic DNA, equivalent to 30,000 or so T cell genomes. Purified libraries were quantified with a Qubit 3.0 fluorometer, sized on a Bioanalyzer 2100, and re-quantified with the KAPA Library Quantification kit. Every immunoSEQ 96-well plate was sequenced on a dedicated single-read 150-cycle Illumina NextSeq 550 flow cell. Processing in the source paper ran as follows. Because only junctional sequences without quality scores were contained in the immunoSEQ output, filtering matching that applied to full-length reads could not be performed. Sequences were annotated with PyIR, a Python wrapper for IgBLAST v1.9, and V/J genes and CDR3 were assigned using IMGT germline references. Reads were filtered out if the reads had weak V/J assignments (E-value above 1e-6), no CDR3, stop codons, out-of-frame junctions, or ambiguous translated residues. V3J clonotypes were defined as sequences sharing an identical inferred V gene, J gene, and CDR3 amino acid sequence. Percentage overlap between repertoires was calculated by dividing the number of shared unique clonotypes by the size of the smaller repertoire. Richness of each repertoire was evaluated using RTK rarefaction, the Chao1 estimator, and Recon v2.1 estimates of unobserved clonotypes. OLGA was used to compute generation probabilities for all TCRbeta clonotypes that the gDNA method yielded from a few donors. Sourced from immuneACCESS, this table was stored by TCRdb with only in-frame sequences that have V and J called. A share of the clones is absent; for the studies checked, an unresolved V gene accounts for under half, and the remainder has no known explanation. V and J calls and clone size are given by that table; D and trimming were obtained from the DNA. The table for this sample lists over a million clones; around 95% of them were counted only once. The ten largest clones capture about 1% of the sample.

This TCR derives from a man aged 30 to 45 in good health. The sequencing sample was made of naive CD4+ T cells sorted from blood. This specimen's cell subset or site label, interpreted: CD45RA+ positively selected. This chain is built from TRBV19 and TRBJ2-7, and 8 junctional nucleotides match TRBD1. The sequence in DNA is TGTGCCAGCAGCGACAGGGGCTACGAGCAGTACTTC. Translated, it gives CASSDRGYEQYF.